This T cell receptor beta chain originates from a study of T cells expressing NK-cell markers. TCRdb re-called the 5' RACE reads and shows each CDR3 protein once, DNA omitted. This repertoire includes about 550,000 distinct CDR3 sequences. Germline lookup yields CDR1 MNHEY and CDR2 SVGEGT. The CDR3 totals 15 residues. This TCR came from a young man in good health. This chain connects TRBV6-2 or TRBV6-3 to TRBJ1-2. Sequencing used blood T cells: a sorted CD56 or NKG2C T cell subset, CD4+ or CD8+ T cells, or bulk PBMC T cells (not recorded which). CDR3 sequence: CASSYGTATNYGYTF.